What follows is one T cell receptor (beta chain) and its context. This record belongs to a study of blood T cell repertoires in COVID-19. The wider study: Samples of COVID-19 (acute and convalescent) were obtained from the United States, Italy and Spain.

Enrolled through a virtual design, the participants were between 18 and 89 years of age and came from about two dozen US areas. Trimming cost V 10 bases and J 8 bases, with 15 bases left between them. Germline loops: CDR1 MGHDK, CDR2 SYGVNS. There are 13 residues in the CDR3. Methods used by the authors: Reference gene primers were amplified, and this amplification served to estimate nucleated cell counts. TCRdb keeps only in-frame clones here, not all; method: immunoSEQ multiplex PCR. From that table come the V and J calls and clone size; the DNA was used to work out D and trimming. The sample includes roughly 180,000 clones, about 80% of them seen just once.

This chain connects TRBV25-1 to TRBJ1-6, with TRBD1 as a possible D gene (6 bases). Sequenced material: PBMCs or T cells enriched from blood (not recorded which). The clonotype was recovered from a man aged 45 to 65 who had recovered from COVID-19. The CDR3 region is CATQTGLYSPLHF. The CDR3 DNA follows: TGTGCCACTCAGACAGGCCTCTATTCACCCCTCCACTTT.